This entry lists 19 T cell receptor beta chains sequenced from one sample in a study of post-analysis software for immune sequencing data. Study-level findings and limits: Among four or five TRBV segments more frequent in patients than controls were TRBV5-6, TRBV5-1 and TRBV20-1.

Researchers reported that TCR beta cDNA libraries carried unique molecular identifiers. TCRdb processed the PCR reads anew with MiXCR; each CDR3 protein has one entry. The sample lists over 700,000 distinct CDR3 sequences; roughly 29% were seen once. No antigen has been assigned to these receptors. Sequenced: blood. These receptors were taken from a girl aged 5-17 years with multiple sclerosis.

The chain links TRBV20-1 to TRBJ1-1; D call uncertain. Germline values: CDR1 DFQATT, CDR2 SNEGSKA (reference sequence). The germline V and J ends were trimmed by 3 bases and 2 bases, with 1 base remaining between them. The CDR3 has 10 residues. The CDR3 DNA sequence: TGCAGTGCTAGTAACACTGAAGCTTTCTTT. This translates into CSASNTEAFF.

Details on this clonotype: This may be a read error, as it is one base from a much larger clone. This chain connects TRBV20-1 to TRBJ2-1; 9 positions agree with TRBD2. The ends lost 6 bases at V and 6 bases at J; junction bases unmatched: 12. The germline V gene has CDR1 DFQATT and CDR2 SNEGSKA (reference sequence). This CDR3 spans 15 amino acids. CDR3 sequence (DNA): TGCAGTGCAATCCTCATGGGGCGGGGGGGCAATGAGCAGTTCTTC. Encoded protein: CSAILMGRGGNEQFF.

The CDR3 sequence is CASSHGFDVNYGYTF. Here the CDR3 DNA reads TGTGCCAGCAGCCACGGTTTTGACGTCAACTATGGCTACACCTTC. The V gene is TRBV3-1, the J gene TRBJ1-2; D is uncertain. V was shortened by 3 bases and J by 2 bases, with 13 bases between the two germline ends. This CDR3 contains 15 residues. Germline V gene sequence: CDR1 LGHDT, CDR2 YNNKEL (reference sequence). Supplemented by reference TRBV3-1 and TRBJ1-2, the full variable domain reads DTAVSQTPKYLVTQMGNDKSIKCEQNLGHDTMYWYKQDSKKFLKIMFSYNNKELIINETVPNRFSPKSPDKAHLNLHINSLELGDSAVYFCASSHGFDVNYGYTFGSGTRLTVV.

The V call is TRBV6-2 or TRBV6-3, the J call TRBJ2-1, with 13 bases fitting TRBD2. The CDR3 consists of 13 residues. The V gene's germline CDR1 is MNHEY and CDR2 SVGEGT. After removal of 11 bases from V and 8 bases from J, the junction contained 6 bases not matched to a gene. CDR3 DNA: TGTGCCGGAAAACTAGCGGGGGGGCATGAGCAGTTCTTC. Encoded protein: CAGKLAGGHEQFF.

This clonotype was seen only a few times. This chain links TRBV6-6 with TRBJ2-3; D is possibly TRBD2 (5 bases). Trimming took 7 bases from V and 6 from J, leaving 14 bases between them. The CDR3 contains 13 residues. Germline assignment: CDR1 MNHNY and CDR2 SVGAGI (reference sequence). CDR3 loop: CASILGGGDTQYF. The CDR3 DNA follows: TGTGCCAGCATTCTAGGAGGTGGGGATACGCAGTATTTT.

The J gene is TRBJ1-4, the V gene TRBV3-1; the D gene is possibly TRBD1 (5 bases). CDR1 and CDR2 from the germline V gene are LGHDT and YNNKEL (reference sequence). The CDR3 has 14 amino acids. The ends were cut back, 0 bases at V and 7 bases at J, with 9 bases in the middle. CDR3 sequence (DNA): TGTGCCAGCAGCCAAGATAGGACAACTGAAAAACTGTTTTTT. Its translation: CASSQDRTTEKLFF.

The rearrangement joins TRBV7-9 to TRBJ2-1; 9 bases are a match to TRBD2. The germline gives CDR1 SEHNR, CDR2 FQNEAQ (reference sequence). CDR3 length: 16 amino acids. V was pared by 5 bases and J by 6 bases, with 11 bases of the junction left unmatched. The CDR3, as DNA: TGTGCCAGCAGCCGACCCGGGACTAGCTCCACCAATGAGCAGTTCTTC. This sequence encodes CASSRPGTSSTNEQFF. The variable domain in full, completed from reference TRBV7-9 and TRBJ2-1, reads DTGVSQNPRHKITKRGQNVTFRCDPISEHNRLYWYRQTLGQGPEFLTYFQNEAQLEKSRLLSDRFSAERPKGSFSTLEIQRTEQGDSAMYLCASSRPGTSSTNEQFFGPGTRLTVL.

The chain recombines TRBV3-1 with TRBJ2-5; TRBD2 is a possible D gene (5 bases). The DNA end lines up better with TRBJ2-7; the J call may be wrong. The CDR3 has 12 residues. From germline, CDR1 is LGHDT and CDR2 YNNKEL (reference sequence). CDR3 in amino acids: CASSHGEYEQYF. For the CDR3, the DNA is TGTGCCAGCAGCCACGGGGAGTACGAGCAGTACTTC.

This chain links TRBV29-1 with TRBJ1-6, with no clear D. Germline loops: CDR1 SQVTM, CDR2 ANQGSEA. V lost 5 bases and J lost 7, with 6 bases in between. The CDR3 spans 11 residues. The CDR3 bases are TGCAGCGTTCGGGAAAATTCACCCCTCCACTTT. It specifies CSVRENSPLHF. The full variable domain, rest sourced from reference TRBV29-1 and TRBJ1-6, is SAVISQKPSRDICQRGTSLTIQCQVDSQVTMMFWYRQQPGQSLTLIATANQGSEATYESGFVIDKFPISRPNLTFSTLTVSNMSPEDSSIYLCSVRENSPLHFGNGTRLTVT.

This clonotype was observed a handful of times. The chain is built from TRBV4-1 and TRBJ2-6, with D perhaps matching TRBD2 (5 bases). This CDR3 has 19 residues. Germline loops: CDR1 MGHRA, CDR2 YSYEKL. V shed 2 bases and J shed 0 bases, with 17 bases lying between them. CDR3 protein: CASSQLRRLGLSGANVLTF. The CDR3 nucleotides are TGCGCCAGCAGCCAACTACGGCGCCTCGGACTCTCTGGGGCCAACGTCCTGACTTTC.

This clonotype was observed a few times. The gene calls are TRBV29-1 and TRBJ2-1, with 8 bases matching TRBD1. The CDR3 length is 15 residues. The V and J ends lost 0 bases and 10 bases, in that order; junction bases with no gene match: 11. Germline V gene lookup returns CDR1 SQVTM and CDR2 ANQGSEA. CDR3 sequence: CSVEDPGGGFLEQFF. DNA of the CDR3: TGCAGCGTTGAAGACCCAGGGGGCGGGTTTTTAGAGCAGTTCTTC.

The chain joins TRBV20-1 to TRBJ2-5; 12 nucleotides match TRBD2. CDR1 is DFQATT and CDR2 is SNEGSKA in the germline V gene (reference sequence). Trimming took 5 bases from V and 1 from J; bases not matched to a gene: 20. The CDR3 runs 20 residues. The CDR3: CSAVPLLAGGREMIQETQYF. DNA of the CDR3: TGCAGTGCTGTACCTTTACTAGCGGGGGGCCGGGAGATGATCCAAGAGACCCAGTACTTC.

This clonotype has just one count. The chain uses TRBV18 and TRBJ1-4; D possibly corresponds to TRBD1 (5 bases). This CDR3 comprises 15 residues. Germline V gene data show CDR1 as KGHSH and CDR2 as LQKENI. The V end was cut by 1 base, the J end by 5 bases, with 11 bases between. CDR3 loop: CASSPQTRGNEKLFF. The CDR3 DNA is TGTGCCAGCTCACCACAGACACGGGGGAATGAAAAACTGTTTTTT.

This clonotype was observed a few times. The chain carries TRBV10-3 and TRBJ2-1; 12 nucleotides line up with TRBD2. The CDR3 extends over 18 amino acids. The V segment lost 7 bases and the J segment 0 bases; nucleotides outside the gene matches: 10. CDR1 is ENHRY and CDR2 is SYGVKD in the germline V gene. This chain's CDR3 is CAITWTSGTVASYNEQFF. The CDR3 bases are TGTGCCATCACCTGGACTAGCGGGACGGTAGCCTCCTACAATGAGCAGTTCTTC.

This clonotype occurred a few times. This chain links TRBV5-6 with TRBJ1-2; 8 bases are a match to TRBD1. Trimming cost V 3 bases and J 0 bases; bases outside gene matches: 13. The CDR3 is 18 amino acids. CDR1 and CDR2 (germline): SGHDT, YYEEEE. CDR3 loop: CASSSGGRQGPSNYGYTF. The DNA of the CDR3 is TGTGCCAGCAGCTCCGGGGGGAGACAGGGGCCTTCTAACTATGGCTACACCTTC.

Ten or more counts support this clonotype. The chain has TRBV29-1 and TRBJ2-1; 7 nucleotides match TRBD1. The junction had 10 bases not matched to a gene; V was cut back by 7 bases and J by 4 bases. The CDR3 sequence is 14 residues long. The germline V gene encodes CDR1 SQVTM and CDR2 ANQGSEA. The CDR3 DNA sequence: TGCAGCGCTGCACCGGGACAGCTTTACAATGAGCAGTTCTTC. Amino acids: CSAAPGQLYNEQFF.

The chain couples TRBV5-5 to TRBJ2-5, with a possible D match to TRBD2 (6 bases). Trimming removed 4 bases from V and 5 bases from J, with 18 bases in between. The CDR3 spans 15 residues. CDR1 is SGHKS and CDR2 is YYEKEE in the germline V gene (reference sequence). CDR3 region: CASSTGSRTWETQYF. Here the CDR3 DNA reads TGTGCCAGCAGCACCGGGAGCCGGACATGGGAGACCCAGTACTTC.

The sample holds a few counts of this clonotype. The chain has TRBV20-1 and TRBJ2-1; D may be TRBD2 (5 bases). CDR1 is DFQATT, CDR2 SNEGSKA, per germline (reference sequence). The CDR3 totals 14 residues. The CDR3 sequence is CSALGAETYNEQFF. In DNA, the CDR3 is TGCAGCGCTCTAGGAGCGGAGACCTACAATGAGCAGTTCTTC.

This clonotype came up a few times. The chain combines TRBV5-1 with TRBJ2-3, with TRBD2 matching over 9 bases. The germline gives CDR1 SGHRS, CDR2 YFSETQ. This CDR3 has 15 amino acids. With 0 bases clipped from V and 4 bases from J, the junction kept 3 bases outside the gene matches. The CDR3 region has the DNA TGCGCCAGCAGCTTGGCTAGCGGGGACGCAGATACGCAGTATTTT. This translates into CASSLASGDADTQYF.